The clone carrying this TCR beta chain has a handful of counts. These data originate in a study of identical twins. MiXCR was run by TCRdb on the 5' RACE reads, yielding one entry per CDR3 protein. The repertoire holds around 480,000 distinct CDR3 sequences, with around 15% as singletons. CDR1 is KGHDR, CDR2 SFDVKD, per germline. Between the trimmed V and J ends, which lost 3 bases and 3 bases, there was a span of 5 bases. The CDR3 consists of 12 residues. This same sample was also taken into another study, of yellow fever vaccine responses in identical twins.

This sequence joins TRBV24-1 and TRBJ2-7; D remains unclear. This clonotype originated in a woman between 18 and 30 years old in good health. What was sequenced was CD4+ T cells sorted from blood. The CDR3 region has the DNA TGTGCCACCAGTGATCCAGGCTACGAGCAGTACTTC. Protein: CATSDPGYEQYF.